This TCR beta chain was recovered during a study of cytomegalovirus exposure and HLA in healthy donors. Study information: Within an early data release were 80 million to 90 million unique TCRs drawn from HLA-typed donors. Findings of the study overall: An Asian-associated ancestry cluster reportedly showed fewer N-insertions than the approximately 670-donor mean in a later analysis. Under in vitro conditions, three CMV-associated chains were confirmed as specific for CMV antigens.

The germline V gene has CDR1 SGHRS and CDR2 YFSETQ. Trimming removed 6 bases at V and 8 bases at J, with 14 bases between. The CDR3 runs to 12 residues. PCR involved 60 Vbeta and 13 Jbeta primers. Repertoires were generated with immunoSEQ multiplex PCR, while TCRdb's copy carries only in-frame clones and drops some. The sample holds about 150,000 clones; more than 70% are singletons and the top ten take around 5.6%. In the case of this clone: Its antigen is currently unknown.

The receptor was isolated from a woman in her thirties or forties in good health and CMV-seropositive. Sequencing was carried out using PBMCs. The chain joins TRBV5-1 to TRBJ1-2; D is unclear. CDR3 sequence reads: CASKWVTGGYTF. DNA for the CDR3: TGCGCCAGCAAGTGGGTTACGGGAGGCTACACCTTC.